Following are 25 T cell receptor beta chains from one sample sequenced in a study of T cells in Graves' hyperthyroidism and ophthalmopathy. TCR beta CDR3 region amplification was performed from RNA transcripts. With the HTBI primer set, the TCR CDR3 went through a first round of RT-PCR. Each CDR3 protein gets one entry after TCRdb re-called the multiplex PCR reads with MiXCR. The table shows approximately 430,000 distinct CDR3 sequences, with around 15% occurring only once. Input material: blood. The source is a man younger than 35 with Graves' ophthalmopathy.

This clonotype was observed many times. The chain links TRBV13 to TRBJ2-7, with D unclear. Germline loops: CDR1 PRHDT, CDR2 FYEKMQ (reference sequence). This CDR3 spans 11 amino acids. Trimming removed 8 bases at V and 3 bases at J, with 8 bases between. CDR3 sequence reads: CASGEDYEQYF. CDR3 nucleotide sequence: TGTGCCAGCGGGGAAGACTACGAGCAGTACTTC. Full variable domain (remainder filled in from reference TRBV13 and TRBJ2-7): AAGVIQSPRHLIKEKRETATLKCYPIPRHDTVYWYQQGPGQDPQFLISFYEKMQSDKGSIPDRFSAQQFSDYHSELNMSSLELGDSALYFCASGEDYEQYFGPGTRLTVT.

This clonotype was recorded a few times. V and J are TRBV5-1 and TRBJ2-2; the match to TRBD1 covers 8 bases. This CDR3 has 16 amino acids. The V gene end was trimmed by 0 bases and the J gene end by 5 bases; junction bases not matched to a gene: 6. From germline, CDR1 is SGHRS and CDR2 YFSETQ. The CDR3 reads CASSLDPTGVTGELFF. For the CDR3, the DNA is TGCGCCAGCAGCTTGGACCCGACAGGGGTAACCGGGGAGCTGTTTTTT.

This clonotype was recorded a few times. The gene calls are TRBV20-1 and TRBJ1-6; D remains ambiguous. Germline CDR1 is DFQATT and CDR2 is SNEGSKA (reference sequence). The V end was cut by 2 bases, the J end by 10 bases, with 18 bases between. This CDR3 is built from 15 residues. CDR3 loop: CSARSADKSVSPLHF. DNA of the CDR3: TGCAGTGCTAGAAGCGCTGACAAGTCTGTCTCACCCCTCCACTTT.

A few counts support this clonotype. J is TRBJ2-7 and V is TRBV20-1; possible D gene TRBD1, 6 bases. Trimming cost V 7 bases and J 4 bases, with 14 bases left between them. Germline CDR1 and CDR2: DFQATT and SNEGSKA (reference sequence). The length of the CDR3 is 12 residues. In nucleotides, the CDR3 is TGCAGTGGACGGAAGGGGGTTTACGAGCAGTACTTC. It specifies CSGRKGVYEQYF.

Concerning this clonotype: As the CDR3 is not closed by the conserved phenylalanine or tryptophan, this likely results from a read error. The V call is TRBV27, the J call TRBJ2-4; maybe TRBD2 (5 bases). The CDR3 covers 16 residues. Germline V lookup: CDR1 MNHEY, CDR2 SMNVEV (reference sequence). Trimming took 3 bases from V and 1 from J, leaving 13 bases between them. CDR3 sequence: CASSFNPGMAKNIQYS. The CDR3 DNA follows: TGTGCCAGCAGTTTTAACCCGGGGATGGCCAAAAACATTCAGTACTCC.

This clonotype was seen ten or more times. This chain uses TRBV24-1 with TRBJ2-1, with D possibly matching TRBD2 (7 bases). Per the germline V gene, CDR1 is KGHDR and CDR2 is SFDVKD. The CDR3 consists of 13 residues. Trimming stripped 9 bases from V and 7 bases from J, with 15 bases between. CDR3 nucleotide sequence: TGTGCCACCGGACTAGATACAGGGAATGAGCAGTTCTTC. Residues: CATGLDTGNEQFF.

This clonotype showed up many times. The V gene is TRBV9, the J gene TRBJ2-7, with D perhaps TRBD1 (6 bases). The CDR3 covers 16 residues. The germline CDR1 and CDR2 sequences are SGDLS and YYNGEE. V was shortened by 0 bases and J by 3 bases, with 16 bases between the two germline ends. The CDR3 region is CASSVAPSDRSYEQYF. The DNA of the CDR3 is TGTGCCAGCAGCGTAGCTCCCTCGGACAGAAGCTACGAGCAGTACTTC.

This clonotype was seen many times. This chain links TRBV7-8 with TRBJ1-5; D remains unclear. In germline, CDR1 is SGHVS, CDR2 FQNEAQ. The ends were cut back, 2 bases at V and 0 bases at J, with 8 bases in the middle. The CDR3 loop spans 15 amino acids. In DNA, the CDR3 is TGTGCCAGCAGCTTAACTCCAGCTAGCAATCAGCCCCAGCATTTT. Translation gives CASSLTPASNQPQHF. Filled out from reference TRBV7-8 and TRBJ1-5, the complete variable domain reads GAGVSQSPRYKVAKRGQDVALRCDPISGHVSLFWYQQALGQGPEFLTYFQNEAQLDKSGLPSDRFFAERPEGSVSTLKIQRTQQEDSAVYLCASSLTPASNQPQHFGDGTRLSIL.

This clonotype has a count of ten or more. The gene calls are TRBV27 and TRBJ2-3, with a weak D call TRBD2 (5 bases). CDR1 MNHEY and CDR2 SMNVEV come from the germline V gene (reference sequence). This CDR3 has 12 amino acids. The germline V and J ends were trimmed by 3 bases and 8 bases, with 9 bases remaining between them. The CDR3 reads CASSFIAGTQYF. CDR3 DNA: TGTGCCAGCAGTTTTATCGCGGGTACGCAGTATTTT.

Comments on this clonotype: Likely a read error: the CDR3 ends without its conserved phenylalanine or tryptophan. This sequence joins TRBV27 and TRBJ1-1; TRBD1 matches 8 bases. V was clipped by 5 bases and J by 1 base; unmatched bases: 3. The CDR3 has 14 amino acids. The germline gives CDR1 MNHEY, CDR2 SMNVEV (reference sequence). As DNA, the CDR3 is TGTGCCAGCAGTCAGGACAGGGCGAACACTGAAGCTTTCTAT. This gives the protein CASSQDRANTEAFY.

This clonotype was seen ten or more times. This rearrangement joins TRBV27 to TRBJ1-6, with D possibly matching TRBD1 (5 bases). Germline-derived CDR1 and CDR2 are MNHEY and SMNVEV (reference sequence). V was pared by 1 base and J by 9 bases, with 16 bases between. The CDR3 loop spans 16 amino acids. The CDR3 DNA is TGTGCCAGCAGTTTATATCCTGGGGGGAATATTTCACCCCTCCACTTT. It codes for CASSLYPGGNISPLHF.

This clonotype was counted between two and nine times. The chain joins TRBV7-2 to TRBJ1-3; D is unresolved. This CDR3 is built from 14 residues. Germline CDR1 is SGHTA and CDR2 is FQGNSA. Trimming removed 1 base at V and 4 bases at J, with 8 bases between. CDR3 protein: CASSLGVPGNTIYF. The CDR3 DNA sequence: TGTGCCAGCAGCTTAGGGGTCCCAGGAAACACCATATATTTT.

This clonotype has ten or more counts. The chain links TRBV27 to TRBJ2-7; D is possibly TRBD1 (5 bases). The germline V and J ends were trimmed by 6 bases and 0 bases, with 15 bases remaining between them. The CDR3 spans 15 residues. In germline, CDR1 is MNHEY, CDR2 SMNVEV (reference sequence). CDR3 nucleotide sequence: TGTGCCAGCAGCCTAAGGGGTGCCCCCTCCTACGAGCAGTACTTC. Protein: CASSLRGAPSYEQYF.

J is TRBJ1-1 and V is TRBV2; possible D gene TRBD1, 5 bases. Per the germline V gene, CDR1 is SNHLY and CDR2 is FYNNEI. The V end was cut by 8 bases, the J end by 1 base, with 11 bases between. This CDR3 region has 13 residues. CDR3 DNA: TGTGCCAGCGGGGGGGACCGGAACACTGAAGCTTTCTTT. Encoded protein: CASGGDRNTEAFF. Drawing the rest from reference TRBV2 and TRBJ1-1, the complete variable domain is EPEVTQTPSHQVTQMGQEVILRCVPISNHLYFYWYRQILGQKVEFLVSFYNNEISEKSEIFDDQFSVERPDGSNFTLKIRSTKLEDSAMYFCASGGDRNTEAFFGQGTRLTVV.

A few counts support this clonotype. The chain recombines TRBV3-1 with TRBJ2-1; D ambiguous. The CDR3 covers 12 residues. Trimming stripped 0 bases from V and 14 bases from J, with 11 bases between. Germline CDR1 is LGHDT and CDR2 is YNNKEL (reference sequence). The CDR3 here is CASSQDWLLKFF. CDR3 in DNA: TGTGCCAGCAGCCAAGATTGGCTTCTAAAGTTCTTC.

The chain recombines TRBV7-3 with TRBJ2-4; possibly TRBD2 for D (5 bases). V lost 2 bases and J lost 7, with 15 bases in between. CDR1 and CDR2 from the germline V gene are SGHTA and FQGTGA. The CDR3 has 15 amino acids. The CDR3 here is CASSLGSGVGNIQYF. The CDR3 nucleotides read TGTGCCAGCAGCTTAGGGTCCGGGGTGGGGAACATTCAGTACTTC. Complete variable domain (other parts from reference TRBV7-3 and TRBJ2-4): GAGVSQTPSNKVTEKGKYVELRCDPISGHTALYWYRQSLGQGPEFLIYFQGTGAADDSGLPNDRFFAVRPEGSVSTLKIQRTERGDSAVYLCASSLGSGVGNIQYFGAGTRLSVL.

This clonotype has ten or more counts. The gene calls are TRBV6-1 and TRBJ2-2, with D perhaps matching TRBD1 or TRBD2 (5 bases each). CDR3 length equals 14 residues. Trimming took 8 bases from V and 3 from J, leaving 13 bases between them. Germline V CDR1 and CDR2: MNHNS, SASEGT. The CDR3 sequence: CASVPGTDTGELFF. CDR3 in DNA: TGTGCCAGCGTCCCGGGGACGGACACCGGGGAGCTGTTTTTT.

This clonotype was counted many times. The chain combines TRBV2 with TRBJ1-6; 8 bases are a match to TRBD1. J was trimmed by 7 bases and V by 3 bases; bases with no gene match: 5. The CDR3 sequence is 15 residues long. From germline, CDR1 is SNHLY and CDR2 FYNNEI. Written as DNA, the CDR3 is TGTGCCAGCAGTGATTGGACAGGGTCCAATTCACCCCTCCACTTT. Translated, it gives CASSDWTGSNSPLHF. Full variable domain (missing parts from reference TRBV2 and TRBJ1-6): EPEVTQTPSHQVTQMGQEVILRCVPISNHLYFYWYRQILGQKVEFLVSFYNNEISEKSEIFDDQFSVERPDGSNFTLKIRSTKLEDSAMYFCASSDWTGSNSPLHFGNGTRLTVT.

Concerning this clonotype: A read error may explain this, as a much larger clone is one base away. The chain carries TRBV11-2 and TRBJ2-1; D unresolved. The CDR3 length is 15 residues. Trimming took off 2 bases at V and 2 bases at J, with 10 bases between the two ends. Germline-derived CDR1 and CDR2 are SGHAT and FQNNGV. The CDR3 region has the DNA TGTGCCAGCAGCTTAAAACAGAACACCTACAATGAGCAGTTCTTC. Its translation: CASSLKQNTYNEQFF.

The sample holds a few counts of this clonotype. This chain links TRBV6-1 with TRBJ2-2; 9 nucleotides match TRBD1. With V trimmed by 6 bases and J by 7 bases, 6 bases remained unmatched. The CDR3 extends over 14 amino acids. Germline CDR1 is MNHNS and CDR2 is SASEGT. This CDR3 reads CASRTTGGFGELFF. The CDR3 DNA reads TGTGCCAGCAGGACCACAGGGGGCTTCGGGGAGCTGTTTTTT.

This sequence joins TRBV3-1 and TRBJ1-6; 8 bases match TRBD1. The germline CDR1 and CDR2 sequences are LGHDT and YNNKEL (reference sequence). V dropped 4 bases and J dropped 6; count of bases not matched to a gene: 5. The CDR3 extends over 15 amino acids. This CDR3 reads CASSLRGTGNSPLHF. The CDR3 DNA follows: TGTGCCAGCAGCCTCCGAGGGACAGGTAATTCACCCCTCCACTTT.

The sample holds many counts of this clonotype. The chain employs TRBV9 and TRBJ2-7; D remains unclear. This CDR3 spans 9 amino acids. V was clipped by 3 bases and J by 6 bases, with 1 base between them. CDR1 SGDLS and CDR2 YYNGEE come from the germline V gene. CDR3 in DNA: TGTGCCAGCAGCGCCGAGCAGTACTTC. Residues: CASSAEQYF.

This clonotype showed up many times. The rearrangement uses TRBV7-9 and TRBJ1-5; 8 nucleotides match TRBD1. Germline CDR1 reads SEHNR; CDR2 reads FQNEAQ (reference sequence). The trim removed 8 bases at V and 5 bases at J, leaving 5 bases unmatched. The CDR3 extends over 13 amino acids. The CDR3 spells CASGGQGDQPQHF. CDR3 DNA sequence: TGTGCCAGCGGTGGACAGGGAGATCAGCCCCAGCATTTT. Full variable domain (remainder filled in from reference TRBV7-9 and TRBJ1-5): DTGVSQNPRHKITKRGQNVTFRCDPISEHNRLYWYRQTLGQGPEFLTYFQNEAQLEKSRLLSDRFSAERPKGSFSTLEIQRTEQGDSAMYLCASGGQGDQPQHFGDGTRLSIL.

J is TRBJ2-7 and V is TRBV10-3; no clear D. Trimming removed 0 bases from V and 7 bases from J, with 7 bases in between. The length of the CDR3 is 12 residues. CDR1 and CDR2 from the germline V gene are ENHRY and SYGVKD. DNA of the CDR3: TGTGCCATCAGTGAGTCTGGGGTTGAGCAGTACTTC. Protein sequence: CAISESGVEQYF.

This clonotype has a count of ten or more. The chain links TRBV7-8 to TRBJ1-2; no firm D call. Germline CDR1 and CDR2: SGHVS and FQNEAQ. The germline V and J ends were trimmed by 1 base and 8 bases, with 11 bases remaining between them. The CDR3 length is 13 residues. The CDR3 sequence: CASSLGGSGGYTF. CDR3 DNA sequence: TGTGCCAGCAGCTTAGGGGGAAGCGGGGGCTACACCTTC.